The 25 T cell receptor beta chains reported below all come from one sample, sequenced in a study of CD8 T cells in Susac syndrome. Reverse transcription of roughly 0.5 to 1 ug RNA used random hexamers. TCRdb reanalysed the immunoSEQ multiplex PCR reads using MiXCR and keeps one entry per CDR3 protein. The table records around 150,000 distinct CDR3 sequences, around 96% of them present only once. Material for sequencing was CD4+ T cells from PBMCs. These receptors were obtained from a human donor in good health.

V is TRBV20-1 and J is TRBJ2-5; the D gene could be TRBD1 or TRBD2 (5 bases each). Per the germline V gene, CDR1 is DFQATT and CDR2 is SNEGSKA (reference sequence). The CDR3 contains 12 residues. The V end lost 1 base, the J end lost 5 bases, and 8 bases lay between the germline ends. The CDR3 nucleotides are TGCAGTGCTAGAGGGGGGTGGGAGACCCAGTACTTC. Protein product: CSARGGWETQYF.

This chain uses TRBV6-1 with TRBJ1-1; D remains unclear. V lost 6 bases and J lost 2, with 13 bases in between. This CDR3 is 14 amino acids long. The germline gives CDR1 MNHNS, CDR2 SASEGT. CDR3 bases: TGTGCCAGCAGCCCCAAGCGCCTTAACACTGAAGCTTTCTTT. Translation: CASSPKRLNTEAFF.

DNA of the CDR3: TGCAGCGCAGCGGGGGGGTCCTACAATGAGCAGTTCTTC. It yields the protein CSAAGGSYNEQFF. The chain uses TRBV20-1 and TRBJ2-1, with 10 bases that match TRBD2. The germline CDR1 and CDR2 sequences are DFQATT and SNEGSKA (reference sequence). The CDR3 totals 13 residues.

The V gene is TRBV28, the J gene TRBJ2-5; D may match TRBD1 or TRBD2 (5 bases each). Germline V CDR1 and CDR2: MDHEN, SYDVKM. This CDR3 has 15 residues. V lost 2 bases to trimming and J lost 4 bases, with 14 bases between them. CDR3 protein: CASSLEGAQGETQYF. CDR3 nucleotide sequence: TGTGCCAGCAGTTTAGAGGGCGCCCAGGGAGAGACCCAGTACTTC.

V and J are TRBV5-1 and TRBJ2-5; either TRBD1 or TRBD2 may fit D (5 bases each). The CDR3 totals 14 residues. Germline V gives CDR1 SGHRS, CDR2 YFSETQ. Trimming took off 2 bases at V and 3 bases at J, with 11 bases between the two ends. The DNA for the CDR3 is TGCGCCAGCAGCTTCGGGACCACTAAAGAGACCCAGTACTTC. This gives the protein CASSFGTTKETQYF. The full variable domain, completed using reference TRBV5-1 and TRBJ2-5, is KAGVTQTPRYLIKTRGQQVTLSCSPISGHRSVSWYQQTPGQGLQFLFEYFSETQRNKGNFPGRFSGRQFSNSRSEMNVSTLELGDSALYLCASSFGTTKETQYFGPGTRLLVL.

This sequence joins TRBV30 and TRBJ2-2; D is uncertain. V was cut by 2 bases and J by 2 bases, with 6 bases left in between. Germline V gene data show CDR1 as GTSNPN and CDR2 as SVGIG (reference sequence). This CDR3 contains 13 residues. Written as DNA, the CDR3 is TGTGCCTGGAGTTCAGCAAACACCGGGGAGCTGTTTTTT. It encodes CAWSSANTGELFF.

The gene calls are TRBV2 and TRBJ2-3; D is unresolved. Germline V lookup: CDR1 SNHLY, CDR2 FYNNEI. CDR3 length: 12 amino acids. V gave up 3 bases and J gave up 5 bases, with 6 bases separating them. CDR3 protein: CASSEVLDTQYF. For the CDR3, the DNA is TGTGCCAGCAGTGAGGTCCTAGATACGCAGTATTTT.

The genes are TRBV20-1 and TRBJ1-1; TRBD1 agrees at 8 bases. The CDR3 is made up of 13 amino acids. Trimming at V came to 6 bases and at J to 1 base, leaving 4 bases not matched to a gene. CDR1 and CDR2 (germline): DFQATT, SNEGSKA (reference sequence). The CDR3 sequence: CSAHGQGNTEAFF. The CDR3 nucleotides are TGCAGTGCACATGGACAGGGGAACACTGAAGCTTTCTTT.

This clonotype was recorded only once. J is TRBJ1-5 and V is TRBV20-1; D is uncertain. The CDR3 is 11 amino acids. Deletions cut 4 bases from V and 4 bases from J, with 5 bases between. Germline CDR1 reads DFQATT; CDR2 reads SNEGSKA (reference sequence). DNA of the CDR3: TGCAGTGCTATAGTTAATCAGCCCCAGCATTTT. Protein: CSAIVNQPQHF.

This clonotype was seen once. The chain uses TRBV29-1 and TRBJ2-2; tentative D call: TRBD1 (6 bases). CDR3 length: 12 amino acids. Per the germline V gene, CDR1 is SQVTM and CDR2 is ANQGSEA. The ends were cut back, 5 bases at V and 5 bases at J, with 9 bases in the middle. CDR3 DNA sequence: TGCAGCGTTCACAGGGAGACCGGGGAGCTGTTTTTT. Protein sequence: CSVHRETGELFF.

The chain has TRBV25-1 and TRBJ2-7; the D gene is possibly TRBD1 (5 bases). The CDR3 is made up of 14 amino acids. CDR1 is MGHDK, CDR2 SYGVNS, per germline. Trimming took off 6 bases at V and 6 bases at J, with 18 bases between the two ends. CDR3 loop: CASSQGQGYAEQYF. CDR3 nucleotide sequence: TGTGCCAGCAGCCAAGGACAAGGGTACGCCGAGCAGTACTTC.

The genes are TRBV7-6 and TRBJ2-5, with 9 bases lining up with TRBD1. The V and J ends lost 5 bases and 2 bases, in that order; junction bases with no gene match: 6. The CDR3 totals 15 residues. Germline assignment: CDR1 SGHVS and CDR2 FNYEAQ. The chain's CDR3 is CASSQQGARQETQYF. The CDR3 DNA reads TGTGCCAGCAGCCAACAGGGGGCGAGGCAAGAGACCCAGTACTTC.

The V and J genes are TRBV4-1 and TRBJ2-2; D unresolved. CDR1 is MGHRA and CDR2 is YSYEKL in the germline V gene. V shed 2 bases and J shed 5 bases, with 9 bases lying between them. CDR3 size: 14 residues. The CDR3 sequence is CASSQSAHTGELFF. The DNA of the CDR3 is TGCGCCAGCAGCCAATCGGCACATACCGGGGAGCTGTTTTTT.

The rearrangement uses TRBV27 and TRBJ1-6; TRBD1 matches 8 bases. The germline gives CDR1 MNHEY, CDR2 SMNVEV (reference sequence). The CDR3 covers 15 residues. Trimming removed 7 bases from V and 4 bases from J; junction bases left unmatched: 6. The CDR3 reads CASTPGQGYNSPLHF. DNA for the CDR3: TGTGCCAGCACCCCAGGACAGGGTTATAATTCACCCCTCCACTTT.

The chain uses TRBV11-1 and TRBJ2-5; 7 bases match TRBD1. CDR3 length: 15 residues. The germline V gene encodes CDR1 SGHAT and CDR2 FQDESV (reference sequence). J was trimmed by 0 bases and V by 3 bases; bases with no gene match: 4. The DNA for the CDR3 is TGTGCCAGCAGCTTGACAGGGACGTACCAAGAGACCCAGTACTTC. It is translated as CASSLTGTYQETQYF.

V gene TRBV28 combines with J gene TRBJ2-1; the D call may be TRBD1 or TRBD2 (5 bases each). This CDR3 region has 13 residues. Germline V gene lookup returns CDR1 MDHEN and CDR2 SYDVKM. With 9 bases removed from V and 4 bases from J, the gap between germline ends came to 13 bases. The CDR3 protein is CASTDSGYNEQFF. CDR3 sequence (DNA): TGTGCCAGTACCGACAGCGGTTACAATGAGCAGTTCTTC.

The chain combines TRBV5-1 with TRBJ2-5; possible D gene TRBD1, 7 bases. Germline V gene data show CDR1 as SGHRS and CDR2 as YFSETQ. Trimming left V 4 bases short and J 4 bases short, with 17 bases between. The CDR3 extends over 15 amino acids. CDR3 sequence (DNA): TGCGCCAGCAGCCCCCGGGCCCAGGGGGGAGAGACCCAGTACTTC. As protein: CASSPRAQGGETQYF.

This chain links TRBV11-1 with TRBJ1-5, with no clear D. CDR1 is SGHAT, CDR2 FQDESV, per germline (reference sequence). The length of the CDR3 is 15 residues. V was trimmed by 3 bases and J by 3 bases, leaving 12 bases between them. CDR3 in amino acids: CASSFEGGNNQPQHF. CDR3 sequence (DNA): TGTGCCAGCAGCTTCGAGGGAGGAAACAATCAGCCCCAGCATTTT.

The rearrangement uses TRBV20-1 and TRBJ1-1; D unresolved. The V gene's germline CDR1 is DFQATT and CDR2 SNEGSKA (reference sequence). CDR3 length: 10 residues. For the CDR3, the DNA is TGCAGGGCTGGGAACACTGAAGCTTTCTTT. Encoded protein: CRAGNTEAFF.

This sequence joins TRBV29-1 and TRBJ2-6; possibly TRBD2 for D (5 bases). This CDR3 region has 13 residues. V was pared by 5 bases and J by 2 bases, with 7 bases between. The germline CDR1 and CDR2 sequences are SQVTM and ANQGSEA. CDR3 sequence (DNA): TGCAGCGTTTGGGGAGCTGGGGCCAACGTCCTGACTTTC. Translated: CSVWGAGANVLTF.

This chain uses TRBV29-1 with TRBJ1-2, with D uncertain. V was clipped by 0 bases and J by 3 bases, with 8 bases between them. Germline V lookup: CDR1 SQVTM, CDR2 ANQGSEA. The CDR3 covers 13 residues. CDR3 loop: CSVEDPGYYGYTF. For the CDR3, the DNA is TGCAGCGTTGAAGATCCGGGGTACTATGGCTACACCTTC.

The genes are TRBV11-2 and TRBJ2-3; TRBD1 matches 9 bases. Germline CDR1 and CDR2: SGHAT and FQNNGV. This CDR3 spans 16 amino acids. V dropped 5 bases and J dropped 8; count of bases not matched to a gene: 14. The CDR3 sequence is CASSPEPGQGLGTQYF. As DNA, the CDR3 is TGTGCCAGCAGCCCTGAACCGGGACAGGGATTAGGTACGCAGTATTTT.

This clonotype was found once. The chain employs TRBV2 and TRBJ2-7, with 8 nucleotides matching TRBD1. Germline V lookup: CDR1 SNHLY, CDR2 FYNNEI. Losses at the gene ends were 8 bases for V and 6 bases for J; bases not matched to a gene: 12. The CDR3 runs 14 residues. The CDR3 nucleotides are TGTGCCAGCTTCCCAGGGGGCTCGGGACGCGAGCAGTACTTC. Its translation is CASFPGGSGREQYF.

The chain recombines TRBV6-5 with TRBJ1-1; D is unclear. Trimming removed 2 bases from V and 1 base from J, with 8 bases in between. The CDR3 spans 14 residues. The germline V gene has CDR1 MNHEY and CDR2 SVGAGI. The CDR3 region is CASSYVQTNTEAFF. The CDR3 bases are TGTGCCAGCAGTTACGTGCAGACGAACACTGAAGCTTTCTTT.

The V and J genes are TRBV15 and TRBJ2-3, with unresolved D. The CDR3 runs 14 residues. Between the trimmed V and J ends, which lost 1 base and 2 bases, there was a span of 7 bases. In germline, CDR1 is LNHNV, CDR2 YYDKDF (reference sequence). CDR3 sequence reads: CATSRAAVTDTQYF. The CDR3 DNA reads TGTGCCACCAGCAGAGCTGCCGTCACAGATACGCAGTATTTT. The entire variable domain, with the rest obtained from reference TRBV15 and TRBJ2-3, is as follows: DAMVIQNPRYQVTQFGKPVTLSCSQTLNHNVMYWYQQKSSQAPKLLFHYYDKDFNNEADTPDNFQSRRPNTSFCFLDIRSPGLGDTAMYLCATSRAAVTDTQYFGPGTRLTVL.